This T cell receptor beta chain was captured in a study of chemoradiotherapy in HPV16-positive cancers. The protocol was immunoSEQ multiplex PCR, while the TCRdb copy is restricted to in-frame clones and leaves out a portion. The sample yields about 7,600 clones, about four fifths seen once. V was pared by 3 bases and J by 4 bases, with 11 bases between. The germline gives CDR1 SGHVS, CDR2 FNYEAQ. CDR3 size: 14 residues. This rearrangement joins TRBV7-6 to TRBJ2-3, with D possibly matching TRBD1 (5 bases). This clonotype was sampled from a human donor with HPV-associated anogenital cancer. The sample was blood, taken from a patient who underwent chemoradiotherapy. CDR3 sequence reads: CASSLSPGSDTQYF. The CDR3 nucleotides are TGTGCCAGCAGCTTGAGTCCAGGGTCAGATACGCAGTATTTT. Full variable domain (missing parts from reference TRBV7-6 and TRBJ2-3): GAGVSQSPRYKVTKRGQDVALRCDPISGHVSLYWYRQALGQGPEFLTYFNYEAQQDKSGLPNDRFSAERPEGSISTLTIQRTEQRDSAMYRCASSLSPGSDTQYFGPGTRLTVL.